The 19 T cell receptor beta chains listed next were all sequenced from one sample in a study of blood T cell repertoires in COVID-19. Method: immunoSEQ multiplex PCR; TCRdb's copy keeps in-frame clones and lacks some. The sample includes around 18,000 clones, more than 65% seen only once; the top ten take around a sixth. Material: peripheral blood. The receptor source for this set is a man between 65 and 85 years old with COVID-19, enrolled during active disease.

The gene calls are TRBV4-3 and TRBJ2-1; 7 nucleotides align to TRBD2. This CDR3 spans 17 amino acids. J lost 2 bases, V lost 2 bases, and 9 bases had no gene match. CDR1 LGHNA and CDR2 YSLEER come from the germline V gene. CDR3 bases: TGCGCCAGCAGCCAAACCTGGAGCGGGGCCCCCTACAATGAGCAGTTCTTC. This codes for CASSQTWSGAPYNEQFF.

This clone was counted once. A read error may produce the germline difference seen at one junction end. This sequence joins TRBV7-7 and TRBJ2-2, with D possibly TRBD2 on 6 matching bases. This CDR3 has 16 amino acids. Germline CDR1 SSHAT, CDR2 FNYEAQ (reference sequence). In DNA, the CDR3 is TGTGCTAGCAGCTTAGTGGCGGGAAGGGAGGCCGGGGAGCTGTTTTTT. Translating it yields CASSLVAGREAGELFF.

Here the CDR3 reads CASSIRTGVNPEAFF. The CDR3 DNA reads as TGTGCCAGTAGTATCAGGACAGGGGTTAACCCTGAAGCTTTCTTT. V is TRBV19 and J is TRBJ1-1; TRBD1 matches 9 bases. The germline gives CDR1 LNHDA, CDR2 SQIVND (reference sequence). The junction had 8 bases not matched to a gene; V was cut back by 3 bases and J by 6 bases. This CDR3 region has 15 residues. Full variable domain (remainder filled in from reference TRBV19 and TRBJ1-1): DGGITQSPKYLFRKEGQNVTLSCEQNLNHDAMYWYRQDPGQGLRLIYYSQIVNDFQKGDIAEGYSVSREKKESFPLTVTSAQKNPTAFYLCASSIRTGVNPEAFFGQGTRLTVV.

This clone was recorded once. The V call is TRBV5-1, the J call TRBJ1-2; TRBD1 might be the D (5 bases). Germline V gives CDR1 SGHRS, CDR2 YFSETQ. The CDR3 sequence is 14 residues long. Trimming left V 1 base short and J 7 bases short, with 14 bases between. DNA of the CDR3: TGCGCCAGCAGCTTGTCGACAGTTCGCGCTGGCTACACCTTC. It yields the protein CASSLSTVRAGYTF.

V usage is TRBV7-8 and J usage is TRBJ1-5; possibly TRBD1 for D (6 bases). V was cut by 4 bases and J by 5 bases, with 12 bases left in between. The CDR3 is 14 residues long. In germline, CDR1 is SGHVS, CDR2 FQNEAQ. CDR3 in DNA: TGTGCCAGCAGCTCAAGGGGGGGGGATCAGCCCCAGCATTTT. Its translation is CASSSRGGDQPQHF.

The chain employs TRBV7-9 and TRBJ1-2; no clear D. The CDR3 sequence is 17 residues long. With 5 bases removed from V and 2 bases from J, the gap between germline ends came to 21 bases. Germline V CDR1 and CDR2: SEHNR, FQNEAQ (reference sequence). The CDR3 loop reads CASSHDPMATINYGYTF. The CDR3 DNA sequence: TGTGCCAGCAGCCACGATCCAATGGCAACAATCAACTATGGCTACACCTTC.

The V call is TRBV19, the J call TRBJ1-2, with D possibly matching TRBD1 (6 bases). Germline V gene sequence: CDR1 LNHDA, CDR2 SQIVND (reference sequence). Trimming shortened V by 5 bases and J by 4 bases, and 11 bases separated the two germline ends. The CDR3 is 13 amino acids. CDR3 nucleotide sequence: TGTGCCAGTAGTTCAGGGACAAGCTATGGCTACACCTTC. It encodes CASSSGTSYGYTF.

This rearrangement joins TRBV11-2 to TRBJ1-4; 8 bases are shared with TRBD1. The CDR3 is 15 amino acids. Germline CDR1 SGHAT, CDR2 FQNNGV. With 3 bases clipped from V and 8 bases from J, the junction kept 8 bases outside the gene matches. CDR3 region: CASSLWTGSQEKLFF. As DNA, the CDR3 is TGTGCCAGCAGCTTGTGGACAGGGTCGCAGGAAAAACTGTTTTTT.

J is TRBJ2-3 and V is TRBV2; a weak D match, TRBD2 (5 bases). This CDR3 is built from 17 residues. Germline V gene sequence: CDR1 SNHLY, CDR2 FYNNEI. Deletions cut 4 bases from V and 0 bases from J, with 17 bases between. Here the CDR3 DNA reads TGTGCCAGCAGTGGATCTAGCTCTTATCGAAGCACAGATACGCAGTATTTT. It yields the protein CASSGSSSYRSTDTQYF.

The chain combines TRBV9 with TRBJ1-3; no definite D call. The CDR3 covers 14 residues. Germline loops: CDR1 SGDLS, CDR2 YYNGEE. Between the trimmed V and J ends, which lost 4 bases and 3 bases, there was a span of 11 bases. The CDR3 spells CASSLLGNGNTIYF. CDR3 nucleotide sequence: TGTGCCAGCAGCCTACTCGGGAATGGAAACACCATATATTTT.

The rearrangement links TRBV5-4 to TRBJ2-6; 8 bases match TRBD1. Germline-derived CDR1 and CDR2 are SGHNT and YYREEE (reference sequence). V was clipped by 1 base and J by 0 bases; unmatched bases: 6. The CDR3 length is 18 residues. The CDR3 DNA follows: TGTGCCAGCAGCTTGAAGGCAGGGGGCCTCTCTGGGGCCAACGTCCTGACTTTC. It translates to CASSLKAGGLSGANVLTF.

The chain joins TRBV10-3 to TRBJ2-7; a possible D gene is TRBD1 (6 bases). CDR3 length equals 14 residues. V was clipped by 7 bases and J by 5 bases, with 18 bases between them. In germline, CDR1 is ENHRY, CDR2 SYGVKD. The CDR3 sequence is CAITRDIPWDEQYF. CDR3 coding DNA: TGTGCCATCACCCGGGACATTCCATGGGACGAGCAGTACTTC.

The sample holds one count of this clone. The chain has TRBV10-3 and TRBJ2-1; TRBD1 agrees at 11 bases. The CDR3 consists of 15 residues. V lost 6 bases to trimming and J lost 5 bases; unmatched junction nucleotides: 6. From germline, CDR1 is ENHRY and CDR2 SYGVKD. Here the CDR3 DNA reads TGTGCCATCAGATACGGACAGGGGGCTGACAATGAGCAGTTCTTC. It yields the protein CAIRYGQGADNEQFF.

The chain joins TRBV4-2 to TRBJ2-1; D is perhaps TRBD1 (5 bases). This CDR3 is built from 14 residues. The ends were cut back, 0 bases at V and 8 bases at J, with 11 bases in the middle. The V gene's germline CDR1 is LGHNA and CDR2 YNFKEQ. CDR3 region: CASSQDWGSHEQFF. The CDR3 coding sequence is TGTGCCAGCAGCCAAGACTGGGGCTCCCATGAGCAGTTCTTC.

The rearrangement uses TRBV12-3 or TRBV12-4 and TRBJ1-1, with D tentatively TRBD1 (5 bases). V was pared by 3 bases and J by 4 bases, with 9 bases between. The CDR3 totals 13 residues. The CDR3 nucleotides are TGTGCCAGCAGTTTGAGCAGGGCCACTGAAGCTTTCTTT. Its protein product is CASSLSRATEAFF.

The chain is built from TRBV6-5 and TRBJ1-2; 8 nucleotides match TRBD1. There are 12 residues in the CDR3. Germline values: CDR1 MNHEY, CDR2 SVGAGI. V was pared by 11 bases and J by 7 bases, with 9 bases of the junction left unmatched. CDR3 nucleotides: TGTGCCGGGCGGACAGGGTTTGGTGGCTACACCTTC. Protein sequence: CAGRTGFGGYTF.

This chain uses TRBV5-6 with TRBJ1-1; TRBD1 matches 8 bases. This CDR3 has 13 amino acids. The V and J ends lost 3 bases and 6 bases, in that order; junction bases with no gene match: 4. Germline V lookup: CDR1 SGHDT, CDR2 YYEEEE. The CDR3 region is CASSWQGAPEAFF. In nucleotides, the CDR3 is TGTGCCAGCAGCTGGCAGGGGGCTCCTGAAGCTTTCTTT.

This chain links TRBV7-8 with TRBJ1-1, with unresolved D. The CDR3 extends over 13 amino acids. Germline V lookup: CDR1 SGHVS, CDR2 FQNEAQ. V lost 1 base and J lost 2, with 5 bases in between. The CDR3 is CASSLVANTEAFF. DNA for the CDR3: TGTGCCAGCAGCTTAGTAGCTAACACTGAAGCTTTCTTT. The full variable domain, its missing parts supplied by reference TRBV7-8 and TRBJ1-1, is GAGVSQSPRYKVAKRGQDVALRCDPISGHVSLFWYQQALGQGPEFLTYFQNEAQLDKSGLPSDRFFAERPEGSVSTLKIQRTQQEDSAVYLCASSLVANTEAFFGQGTRLTVV.

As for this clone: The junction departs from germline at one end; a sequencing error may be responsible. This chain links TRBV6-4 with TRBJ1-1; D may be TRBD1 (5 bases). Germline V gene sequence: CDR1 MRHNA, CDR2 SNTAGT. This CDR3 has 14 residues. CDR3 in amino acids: CASRGGSGNTEAFF. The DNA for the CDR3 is TGCGCCTCCCGGGGGGGGTCGGGAAACACTGAAGCTTTCTTT.